This TCR beta chain appears in the sequencing data of a study of cytomegalovirus exposure and HLA in healthy donors. Findings and limits, study-wide: Information on immune exposure was restricted to one variable (CMV serostatus).

Only a few counts were recorded for this clone. Its target is not known. This CDR3 spans 12 amino acids. Trimming left V 5 bases short and J 7 bases short, with 12 bases between. The germline V gene encodes CDR1 SNHLY and CDR2 FYNNEI. Use of 60 Vbeta and 13 Jbeta primers characterized the PCR. Sequencing was performed with immunoSEQ multiplex PCR; in TCRdb, only in-frame clones are kept and a portion is missing. This table has under 150,000 clones, roughly 80% appearing once. This sequence originates from a woman between 40 and 55 years old in good health and CMV-seropositive. The chain has TRBV2 and TRBJ2-7; TRBD2 might be the D (5 bases). Material: PBMCs. CDR3 nucleotide sequence: TGTGCCAGCAGTTCGCGAGGGTTTGAGCAGTACTTC. This encodes CASSSRGFEQYF.